The sequence of this TCR beta chain was determined in a study of cytomegalovirus exposure and HLA in healthy donors. Study-wide results and limits: Most TCRs appeared rarely, but some public TCRs recurred in many donors.

As concerns this clone: Its matching antigen is unknown.

Germline CDR1 reads LGHNA; CDR2 reads YNFKEQ. This CDR3 spans 17 amino acids. 60 Vbeta and 13 Jbeta primers were used in PCR. Method: immunoSEQ multiplex PCR; TCRdb's copy keeps in-frame clones and lacks some. The sample carries 98,000 or so clones, around three quarters recorded once. Material: PBMCs. V is TRBV4-2 and J is TRBJ2-5; 9 nucleotides line up with TRBD1. Judging by the DNA end, TRBJ2-7 fits better; the J call may be wrong. The TCR sequence derives from a human donor in good health. CDR3 coding DNA: TGTGCCAGCAGCCAAGTTCCCGGGACAGGGATTTCCTACGAGCAGTACTTC. Translated: CASSQVPGTGISYEQYF.